This TCR beta chain was sequenced during a study of T cell responses to AZD1222 COVID-19 vaccine. The CDR3 is 15 amino acids. Trimming removed 5 bases from V and 3 bases from J; junction bases left unmatched: 6. Germline V gives CDR1 MNHEY, CDR2 SVGAGI. Here immunoSEQ multiplex PCR was the method, and the copy in TCRdb shows in-frame clones only, minus some. The top ten hold around 10% of the sample, which has tens of thousands of clones, approximately 88% seen once. This material consisted of peripheral blood, taken 28 days after the second AZD1222 dose. The receptor was derived from an adult who received the AZD1222 COVID-19 vaccine. The chain combines TRBV6-5 with TRBJ1-5; 8 bases align to TRBD1. Written as DNA, the CDR3 is TGTGCCAGCAGTACGGACAGGGAGGACAATCAGCCCCAGCATTTT. It is translated as CASSTDREDNQPQHF.